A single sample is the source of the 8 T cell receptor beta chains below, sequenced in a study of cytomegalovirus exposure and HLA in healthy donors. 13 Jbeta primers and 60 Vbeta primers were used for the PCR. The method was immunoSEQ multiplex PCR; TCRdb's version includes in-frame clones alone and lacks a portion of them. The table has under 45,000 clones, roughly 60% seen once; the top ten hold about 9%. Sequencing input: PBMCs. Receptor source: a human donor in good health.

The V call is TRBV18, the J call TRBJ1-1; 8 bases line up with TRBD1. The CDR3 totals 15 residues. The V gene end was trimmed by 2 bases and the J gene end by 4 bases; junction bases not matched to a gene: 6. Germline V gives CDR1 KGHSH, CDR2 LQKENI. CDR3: CASSPMTGEGTEAFF. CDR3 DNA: TGTGCCAGCTCACCAATGACAGGGGAGGGCACTGAAGCTTTCTTT.

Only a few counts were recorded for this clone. The DNA of the CDR3 is TGTGCCAGCAGTTACTCTCGGGGACTAACTAATGAAAAACTGTTTTTT. Amino acid sequence: CASSYSRGLTNEKLFF. The chain couples TRBV6-5 to TRBJ1-4, with D possibly matching TRBD1 (5 bases). The CDR3 loop spans 16 amino acids. The germline CDR1 and CDR2 sequences are MNHEY and SVGAGI. With 0 bases removed from V and 1 base from J, the gap between germline ends came to 9 bases.

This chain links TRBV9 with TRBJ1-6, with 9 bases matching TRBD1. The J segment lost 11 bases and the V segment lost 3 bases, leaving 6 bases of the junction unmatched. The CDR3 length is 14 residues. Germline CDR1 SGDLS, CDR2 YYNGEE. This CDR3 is CASSDRTGAPPLHF. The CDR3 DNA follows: TGTGCCAGCAGCGACCGGACAGGGGCTCCACCCCTCCACTTT.

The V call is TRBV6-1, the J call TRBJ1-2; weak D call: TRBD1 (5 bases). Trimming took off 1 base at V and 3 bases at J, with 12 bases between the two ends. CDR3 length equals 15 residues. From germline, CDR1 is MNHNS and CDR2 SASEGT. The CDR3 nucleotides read TGTGCCAGCAGTGAAGGGGGGGGGACCTACTATGGCTACACCTTC. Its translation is CASSEGGGTYYGYTF.

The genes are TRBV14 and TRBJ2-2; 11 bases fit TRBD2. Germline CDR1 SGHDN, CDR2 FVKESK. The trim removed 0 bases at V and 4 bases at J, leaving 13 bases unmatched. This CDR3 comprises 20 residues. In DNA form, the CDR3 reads TGTGCCAGCAGCCAAGATTCACTTAGCGGGGGGGCTCTCAGCACCGGGGAGCTGTTTTTT. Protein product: CASSQDSLSGGALSTGELFF.

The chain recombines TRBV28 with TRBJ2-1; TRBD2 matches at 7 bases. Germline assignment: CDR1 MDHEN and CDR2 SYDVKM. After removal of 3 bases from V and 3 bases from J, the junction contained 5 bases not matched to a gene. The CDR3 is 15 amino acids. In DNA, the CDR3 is TGTGCCAGCAGTTTTCTGGGGGGGGGCTACAATGAGCAGTTCTTC. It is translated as CASSFLGGGYNEQFF.

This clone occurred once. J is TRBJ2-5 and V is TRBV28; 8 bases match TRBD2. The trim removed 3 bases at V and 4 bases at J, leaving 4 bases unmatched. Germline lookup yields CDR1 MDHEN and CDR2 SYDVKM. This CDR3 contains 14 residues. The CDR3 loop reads CASSFIRGGETQYF. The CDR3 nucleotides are TGTGCCAGCAGTTTTATCCGGGGGGGAGAGACCCAGTACTTC.

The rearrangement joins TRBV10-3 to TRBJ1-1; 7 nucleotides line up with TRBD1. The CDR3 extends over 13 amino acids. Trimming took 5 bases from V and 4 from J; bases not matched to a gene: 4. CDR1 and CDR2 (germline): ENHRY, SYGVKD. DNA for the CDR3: TGTGCCATCAGTTGGCAGGGGGGCACTGAAGCTTTCTTT. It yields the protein CAISWQGGTEAFF.